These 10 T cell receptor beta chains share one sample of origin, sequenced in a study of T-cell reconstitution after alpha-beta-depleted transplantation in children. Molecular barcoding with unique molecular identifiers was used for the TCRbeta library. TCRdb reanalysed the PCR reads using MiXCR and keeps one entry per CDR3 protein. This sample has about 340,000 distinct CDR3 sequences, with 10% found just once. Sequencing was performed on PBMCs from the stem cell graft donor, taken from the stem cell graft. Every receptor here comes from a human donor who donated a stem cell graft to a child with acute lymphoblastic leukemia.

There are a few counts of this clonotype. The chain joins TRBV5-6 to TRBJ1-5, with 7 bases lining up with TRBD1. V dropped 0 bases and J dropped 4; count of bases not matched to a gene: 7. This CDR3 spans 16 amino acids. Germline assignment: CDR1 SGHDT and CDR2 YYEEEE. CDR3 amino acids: CASSLGAGTANQPQHF. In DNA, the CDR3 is TGTGCCAGCAGCTTGGGAGCCGGGACAGCGAATCAGCCCCAGCATTTT.

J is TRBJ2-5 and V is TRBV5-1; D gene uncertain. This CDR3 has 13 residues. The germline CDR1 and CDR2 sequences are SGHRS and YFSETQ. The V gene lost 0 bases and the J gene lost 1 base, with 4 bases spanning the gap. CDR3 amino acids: CASSLEIQETQYF. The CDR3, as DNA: TGCGCCAGCAGCTTGGAGATCCAAGAGACCCAGTACTTC.

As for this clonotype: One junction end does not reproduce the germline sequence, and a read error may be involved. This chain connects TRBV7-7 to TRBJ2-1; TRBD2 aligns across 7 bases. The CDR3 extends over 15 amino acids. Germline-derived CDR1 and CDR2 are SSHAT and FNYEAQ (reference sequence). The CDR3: CASSLNVGGMNEQFF. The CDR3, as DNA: TGTGCTAGCAGCCTTAATGTGGGGGGGATGAATGAGCAGTTCTTC. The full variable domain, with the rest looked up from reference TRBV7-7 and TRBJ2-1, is GAGVSQSPRYKVTKRGQDVTLRCDPISSHATLYWYQQALGQGPEFLTYFNYEAQPDKSGLPSDRFSAERPEGSISTLTIQRTEQRDSAMYRCASSLNVGGMNEQFFGPGTRLTVL.

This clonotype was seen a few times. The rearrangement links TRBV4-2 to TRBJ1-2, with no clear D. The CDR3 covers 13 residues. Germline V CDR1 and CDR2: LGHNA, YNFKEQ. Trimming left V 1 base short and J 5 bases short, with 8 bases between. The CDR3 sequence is CASSQVGEYGYTF. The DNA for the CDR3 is TGTGCCAGCAGCCAAGTCGGGGAATATGGCTACACCTTC.

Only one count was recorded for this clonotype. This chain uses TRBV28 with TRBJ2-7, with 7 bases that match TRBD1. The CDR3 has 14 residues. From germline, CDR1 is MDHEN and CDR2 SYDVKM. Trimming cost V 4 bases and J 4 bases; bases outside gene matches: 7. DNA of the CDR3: TGTGCCAGCAGTTCCAGGGGGTTAAGGTACGAGCAGTACTTC. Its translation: CASSSRGLRYEQYF.

The DNA of the CDR3 is TGTGCCAGCAGTTTAAAGAGCAATCAGCCCCAGCATTTT. Its translation is CASSLKSNQPQHF. This rearrangement joins TRBV12-3 or TRBV12-4 to TRBJ1-5; D remains ambiguous. The CDR3 is 13 residues long. V shed 2 bases and J shed 1 base, with 3 bases lying between them.

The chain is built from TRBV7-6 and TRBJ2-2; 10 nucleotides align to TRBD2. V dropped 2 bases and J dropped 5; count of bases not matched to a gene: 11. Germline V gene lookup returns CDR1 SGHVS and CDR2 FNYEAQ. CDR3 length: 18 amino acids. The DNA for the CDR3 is TGTGCCAGCAGCTTACGTCTAGCGGGAGTAACAAGAACCGGGGAGCTGTTTTTT. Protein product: CASSLRLAGVTRTGELFF.

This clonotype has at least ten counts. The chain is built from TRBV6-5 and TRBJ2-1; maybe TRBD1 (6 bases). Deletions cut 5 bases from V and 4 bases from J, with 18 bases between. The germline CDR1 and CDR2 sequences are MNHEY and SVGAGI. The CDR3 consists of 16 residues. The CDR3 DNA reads TGTGCCAGCAGTCCTCAGGAGAGGGGGACATACAATGAGCAGTTCTTC. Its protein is CASSPQERGTYNEQFF.

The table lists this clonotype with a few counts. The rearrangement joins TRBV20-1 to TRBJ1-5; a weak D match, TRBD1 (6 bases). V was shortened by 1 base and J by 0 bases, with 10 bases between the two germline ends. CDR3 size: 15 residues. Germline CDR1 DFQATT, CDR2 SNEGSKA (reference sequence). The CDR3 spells CSARGGAFSNQPQHF. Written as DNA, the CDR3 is TGCAGTGCTAGAGGGGGGGCCTTTAGCAATCAGCCCCAGCATTTT.

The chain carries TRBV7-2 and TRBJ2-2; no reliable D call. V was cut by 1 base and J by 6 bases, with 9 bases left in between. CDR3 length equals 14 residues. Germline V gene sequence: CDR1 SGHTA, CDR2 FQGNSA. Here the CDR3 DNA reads TGTGCCAGCAGCTTAGGGGGTCGGGCCGGGGAGCTGTTTTTT. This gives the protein CASSLGGRAGELFF.